Described below is a single TCR beta chain sequence and its context. Its specificity is unknown. This record belongs to a study of T cells in Graves' hyperthyroidism and ophthalmopathy. Study context: Specimen type is peripheral blood, collected at initial diagnosis prior to any treatment.

Newly diagnosed patients aged 18 to 65 had hyperthyroidism of under 2 months' duration. A patient was excluded if there was uncontrolled infection, other autoimmune disease, pregnancy or lactation. RNA transcripts provided the source from which TCR beta CDR3 regions were amplified. Using the HTBI primer set, a first-round RT-PCR was run on the TCR CDR3. TCRdb fed the multiplex PCR reads into MiXCR, producing one record per CDR3 protein. The table shows hundreds of thousands of distinct CDR3 sequences, with approximately 13% occurring only once. Study-level findings and limits: In blood, most of the thyroid clonotypes expanded above 0.001 were also present.

Per the germline V gene, CDR1 is SGHTA and CDR2 is FQGTGA. V was pared by 0 bases and J by 3 bases, with 11 bases between. The CDR3 contains 16 residues. This clonotype was obtained from a woman aged 30 to 39 with Graves' hyperthyroidism that later progressed to Graves' ophthalmopathy. The sample consisted of blood. This chain uses TRBV7-3 with TRBJ2-2; tentatively, D is TRBD2 (5 bases). The CDR3 reads CASSLTASSYTGELFF. The CDR3 region has the DNA TGTGCCAGCAGCTTAACAGCTAGCTCTTACACCGGGGAGCTGTTTTTT.